A selection of T cell receptor beta chains follows, all from one sample in a study of blood T cells in healthy people across ages. Each CDR3 protein gets one entry after TCRdb re-called the 5' RACE reads with MiXCR. The sample holds fewer than 950,000 distinct CDR3 sequences, about 37% seen once. The specimen was blood. The receptors originated from a young man in good health. The conserved cysteine and the conserved F or W are not part of the CDR3 here.

>TRBJ2-1|13|TRBV20-1
SAPPSTGGRNEQF
>TRBJ2-3|12|TRBV7-2
ASSFSTSTDTQY
>TRBJ2-7|11|TRBV12-3/TRBV12-4
ASSVSGGNEQY
>TRBJ2-1|15|TRBV7-2
ASSLRPSGTGGNEQF
>TRBJ2-1|13|TRBV4-3
ASSQDYGGSREQF
>TRBJ2-1|11|TRBV9
ASSSSGYNEQF
>TRBJ2-2|13|TRBV5-1
ASSFSGDRSGELF
>TRBJ1-6|11|TRBV7-9
ASSTGVGSPLH
>TRBJ2-7|17|TRBV6-5
ASSYLLAGGYSGDRTQY
>TRBJ1-1|15|TRBV7-9
ASSLVGTGGLNTEAF
>TRBJ2-5|15|TRBV29-1
SAGASGGSPYQETQY
>TRBJ1-2|11|TRBV29-1
SVPTGPPRGYT
>TRBJ1-2|12|TRBV7-2
ANSSRQTSGGYT
>TRBJ2-1|12|TRBV3-1
ASSRGQGVNEQF
>TRBJ1-1|13|TRBV6-2/TRBV6-3
ASSPRREAITEAF
>TRBJ2-1|14|TRBV3-1
ASSSQRAGGGNEQF
>TRBJ1-1|11|TRBV29-1
SVESGGNTEAF
>TRBJ2-3|16|TRBV24-1
ATSDRGTSGGDPDTQY
>TRBJ2-7|13|TRBV7-2
ASKSAGGHSYEQY
>.|17|TRBV5-5
ASIPSGTGAPRTYNEQY
>TRBJ1-1|12|TRBV12-3/TRBV12-4
ASSLGRVNTEAF
>TRBJ2-3|12|TRBV29-1
SVGVVTSTDTQY
>TRBJ2-3|12|TRBV4-2
AISQEKGADTQY
>TRBJ2-1|9|TRBV20-1
SAPHNNEQF
>TRBJ2-7|12|TRBV9
ASSVDPQGYEQY
>TRBJ2-5|12|TRBV5-5
ASSLEPNQETQY
>TRBJ1-2|13|TRBV2
ASSEWVGPDNGYT